This T cell receptor beta chain came from a study of blood T cell repertoires in COVID-19. As for the study in general: Samples came from the United States, Italy and Spain, spanning acute and convalescent COVID-19. In each case, the material was cDNA or gDNA derived from T cells, B-cell-depleted T cells, or PBMCs.

Original handling: From reference gene primer amplification, estimates of nucleated cell counts were derived. Measured with immunoSEQ multiplex PCR; TCRdb has only the in-frame clones, and not every one. The V and J calls and clone size were taken over from that table, and D and trimming were inferred from the DNA. The profile shows about 300,000 clones, around 86% of them singletons. The table lists this clone with a count of one. CDR3 size: 12 residues. Per germline, CDR1 MNHEY and CDR2 SVGAGI. V was pared by 10 bases and J by 4 bases, with 13 bases between. Sequenced sample: peripheral blood. The chain has TRBV6-5 and TRBJ1-2, with a possible D match to TRBD1 (5 bases). This TCR derives from a woman aged 40 to 50 who had recovered from COVID-19. The CDR3 sequence is CATAGEIYGYTF. CDR3 sequence (DNA): TGTGCCACCGCGGGGGAGATCTATGGCTACACCTTC.